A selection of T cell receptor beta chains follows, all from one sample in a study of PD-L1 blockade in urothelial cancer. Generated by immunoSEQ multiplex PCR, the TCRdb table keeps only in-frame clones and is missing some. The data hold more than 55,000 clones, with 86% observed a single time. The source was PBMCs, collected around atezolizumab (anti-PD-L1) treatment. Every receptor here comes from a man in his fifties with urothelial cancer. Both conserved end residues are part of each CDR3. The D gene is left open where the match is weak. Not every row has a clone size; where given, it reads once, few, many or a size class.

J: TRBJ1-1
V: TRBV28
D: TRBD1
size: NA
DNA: TGTGCCAGCCGGCCCCTATGGAACAGGGGGCGGGGCACTGAAGCTTTCTTT
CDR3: CASRPLWNRGRGTEAFF

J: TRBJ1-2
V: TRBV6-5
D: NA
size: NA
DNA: TGTGCCAGCAGACTCAGACAGTCGACGGGCTACACCTTC
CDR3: CASRLRQSTGYTF

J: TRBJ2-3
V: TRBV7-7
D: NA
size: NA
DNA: TGTGCTAGCAGCCAGCTAGTCACAGATACGCAGTATTTT
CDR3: CASSQLVTDTQYF

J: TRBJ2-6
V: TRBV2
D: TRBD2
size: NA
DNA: TGTGCCAGCAGTGGTTGGCGGGAGGGGCCTGGGGCCAACGTCCTGACTTTC
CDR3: CASSGWREGPGANVLTF

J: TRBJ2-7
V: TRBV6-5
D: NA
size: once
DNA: TGTGCCAGCAGCCTCTTCTCCCCGTCCCTCGAGCAGTACTTC
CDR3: CASSLFSPSLEQYF

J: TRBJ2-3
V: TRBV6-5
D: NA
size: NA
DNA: TGTGCCAGCAGTTACGAAGGCGGGACCCGCACAGATACGCAGTATTTT
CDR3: CASSYEGGTRTDTQYF

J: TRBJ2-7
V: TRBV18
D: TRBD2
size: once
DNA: TGTGCCAGCTCACAACAGGGGTCGGTAGCGGGAGGCCCGAGCTCCTACGAGCAGTACTTC
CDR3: CASSQQGSVAGGPSSYEQYF

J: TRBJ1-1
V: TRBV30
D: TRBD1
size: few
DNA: TGTGCCTGGGGGACAGCCTTGAACACTGAAGCTTTCTTT
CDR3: CAWGTALNTEAFF

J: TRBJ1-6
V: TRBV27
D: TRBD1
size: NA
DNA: TGTGCCAGCAGTCTTCAGGGGGCTTCTTCACCCCTCCACTTT
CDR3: CASSLQGASSPLHF

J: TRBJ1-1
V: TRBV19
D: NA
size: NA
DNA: TGTGCCAGTATCCCCTGGGGCATACCGAAAGCTTTCTTT
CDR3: CASIPWGIPKAFF

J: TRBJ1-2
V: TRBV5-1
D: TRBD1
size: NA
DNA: TGCGCCAGCAGCAACGGACAGGGATTCAATGGCTACACCTTC
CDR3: CASSNGQGFNGYTF

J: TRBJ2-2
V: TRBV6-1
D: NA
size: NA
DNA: TGTGCCAGCAAGACACCTTTCACCGGGGAGCTGTTTTTT
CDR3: CASKTPFTGELFF

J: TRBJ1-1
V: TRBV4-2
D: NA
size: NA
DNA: TGTGCCAGCAGCCAAGAGGGCGGGTACATGAACACTGAAGCTTTCTTT
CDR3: CASSQEGGYMNTEAFF

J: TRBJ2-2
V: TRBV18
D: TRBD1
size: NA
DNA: TGTGCCACCGCCGGGACAGGGGCCACCGGGGAGCTGTTTTTT
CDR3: CATAGTGATGELFF

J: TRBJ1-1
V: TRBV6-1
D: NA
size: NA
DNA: TGTGCCAGCAGTGATCAGGGCGTAGGAACTGAAGCTTTCTTT
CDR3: CASSDQGVGTEAFF

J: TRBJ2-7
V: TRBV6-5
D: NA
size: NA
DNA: TGTGCCAGCAGTTACCCCCCCGCCTACGAGCAGTACTTC
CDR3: CASSYPPAYEQYF

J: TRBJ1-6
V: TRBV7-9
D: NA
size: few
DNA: TGTGCCAGCAGTACCGGGGCCGGGGGGAGTAATTCACCCCTCCACTTT
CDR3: CASSTGAGGSNSPLHF

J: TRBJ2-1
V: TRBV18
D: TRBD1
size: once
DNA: TGTGCCAGCTCACCAGGACAGGGCAATGAGCAGTTCTTC
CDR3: CASSPGQGNEQFF

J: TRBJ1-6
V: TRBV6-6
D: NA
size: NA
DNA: TGTGCCAGCACGTTCGATCGGGGGGCGAAGACGTCACCCCTCCACTTT
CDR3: CASTFDRGAKTSPLHF

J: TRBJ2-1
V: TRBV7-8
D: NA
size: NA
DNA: TGTGCCAGCAGCTCACAGGGCCGGGGTAGTGAGCAGTTCTTC
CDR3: CASSSQGRGSEQFF

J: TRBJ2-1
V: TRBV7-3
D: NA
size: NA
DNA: TGTGCCAGCAGCTTAGGGGGAGGTGAGCAGTTCTTC
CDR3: CASSLGGGEQFF

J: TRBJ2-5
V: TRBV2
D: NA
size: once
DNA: TGTGCCAGCGTTACCAGGGGAGAGACCCAGTACTTC
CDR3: CASVTRGETQYF

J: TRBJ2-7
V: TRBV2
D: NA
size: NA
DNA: TGTGCCAGCAGTGAACGCCGGGTGGGGCAGTACTTC
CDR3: CASSERRVGQYF

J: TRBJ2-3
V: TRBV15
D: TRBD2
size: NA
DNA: TGTGCCACCAGCAGAAATCTAGCGGAAGCGGGAGATACGCAGTATTTT
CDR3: CATSRNLAEAGDTQYF

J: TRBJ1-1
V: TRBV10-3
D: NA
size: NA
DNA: TGTGCCATCCGACACAGGGTTTTGAACACTGAAGCTTTCTTT
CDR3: CAIRHRVLNTEAFF

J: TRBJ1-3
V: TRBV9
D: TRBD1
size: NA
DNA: TGTGCCAGCAGCGCCGAACAGGGGGCATCTGGAAACACCATATATTTT
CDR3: CASSAEQGASGNTIYF

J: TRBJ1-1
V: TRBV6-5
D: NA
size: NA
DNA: TGTGTGGCCGCCCCGGGGGGTTACACTGAAGCTTTCTTT
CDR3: CVAAPGGYTEAFF

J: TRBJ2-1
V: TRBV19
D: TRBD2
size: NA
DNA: TGTGCCAGTAGTAGCGGGAGTACCTACAATGAGCAGTTCTTC
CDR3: CASSSGSTYNEQFF

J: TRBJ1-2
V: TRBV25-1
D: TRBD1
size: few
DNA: TGTGCCAGCAGTGCCGGGACAGGGACAGGCGACTATGGCTACACCTTC
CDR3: CASSAGTGTGDYGYTF

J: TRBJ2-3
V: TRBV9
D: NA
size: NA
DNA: TGTGCCAGCAGCAACGGGGTATCTCCGGGAGATACGCAGTATTTT
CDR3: CASSNGVSPGDTQYF

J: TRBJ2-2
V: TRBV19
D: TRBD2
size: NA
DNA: TGTGCCAGTAGTATTGGCAGCGGGATTGGGGGCGGGGAGCTGTTTTTT
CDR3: CASSIGSGIGGGELFF

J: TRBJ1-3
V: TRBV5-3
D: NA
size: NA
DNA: TGTGCCAGAAGCGTACGCCACGGACACCTCCTCGGAAACACCATATATTTT
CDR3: CARSVRHGHLLGNTIYF

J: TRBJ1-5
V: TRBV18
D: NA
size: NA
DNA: TGTGCCAGCTCACACAACTCCGGAGGGAATCAGCCCCAGCATTTT
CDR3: CASSHNSGGNQPQHF

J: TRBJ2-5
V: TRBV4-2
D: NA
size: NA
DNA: TGTGCCAGCAGCCAAGGCGGGACAGCCGGCCAAGAGACCCAGTACTTC
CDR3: CASSQGGTAGQETQYF

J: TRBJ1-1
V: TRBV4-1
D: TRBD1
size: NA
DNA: TGCGCCAGCAGCCAAGATGACAGGGGGTTTGAAGCTTTCTTT
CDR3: CASSQDDRGFEAFF

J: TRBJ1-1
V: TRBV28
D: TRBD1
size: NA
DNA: TGTGCCAGCAGTCCGACCTATGACAGGGGGCGAACTGAAGCTTTCTTT
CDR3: CASSPTYDRGRTEAFF

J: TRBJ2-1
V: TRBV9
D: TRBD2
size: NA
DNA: TGTGCCAGCAGCCCAAGACTAGCGGGAGCCAACAATGAGCAGTTCTTC
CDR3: CASSPRLAGANNEQFF

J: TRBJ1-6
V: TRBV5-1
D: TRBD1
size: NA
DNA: TGCGCCAGCAGCTTGGGGACAGGGACCGTCAATTCACCCCTCCACTTT
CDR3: CASSLGTGTVNSPLHF

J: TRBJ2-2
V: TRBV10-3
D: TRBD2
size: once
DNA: TGTGCCATCAGGAGGAGCCCGGGACTAGCGGGGGACGCGAACACCGGGGAGCTGTTTTTT
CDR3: CAIRRSPGLAGDANTGELFF

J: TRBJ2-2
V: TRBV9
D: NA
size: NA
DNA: TGTGCCAGCAGCGTATTGGGGGGAAACACCGGGGAGCTGTTTTTT
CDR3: CASSVLGGNTGELFF

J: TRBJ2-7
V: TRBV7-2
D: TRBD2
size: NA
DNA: TGTGCCAGCAGCTCTTTAGCGGGATACGAGCAGTACTTC
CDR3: CASSSLAGYEQYF

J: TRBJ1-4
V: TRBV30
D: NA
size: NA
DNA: TGTGCCCTGGAGGGGAGTAAGCGAAAACTGTTTTTT
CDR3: CALEGSKRKLFF

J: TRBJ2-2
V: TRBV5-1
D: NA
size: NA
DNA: TGCGCCAGCAGCATTACTCCGGGACAGAACACCGGGGAGCTGTTTTTT
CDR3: CASSITPGQNTGELFF

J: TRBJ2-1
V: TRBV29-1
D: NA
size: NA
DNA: TGCAGCGTTGTCCCGACAAACTCCTACAATGAGCAGTTCTTC
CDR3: CSVVPTNSYNEQFF

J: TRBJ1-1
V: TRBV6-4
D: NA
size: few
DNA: TGTGCCAGCAGTGCCGCCCCCGGGAACACTGAAGCTTTCTTT
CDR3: CASSAAPGNTEAFF

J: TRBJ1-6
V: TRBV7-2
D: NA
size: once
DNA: TGTGCCAGCAGCTTCAACAATAATTCACCCCTCCACTTT
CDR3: CASSFNNNSPLHF

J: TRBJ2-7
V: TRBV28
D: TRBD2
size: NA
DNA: TGTGCCAGCAGCCTGAGGACTAGAGCCCACGAGCAGTACTTC
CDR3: CASSLRTRAHEQYF